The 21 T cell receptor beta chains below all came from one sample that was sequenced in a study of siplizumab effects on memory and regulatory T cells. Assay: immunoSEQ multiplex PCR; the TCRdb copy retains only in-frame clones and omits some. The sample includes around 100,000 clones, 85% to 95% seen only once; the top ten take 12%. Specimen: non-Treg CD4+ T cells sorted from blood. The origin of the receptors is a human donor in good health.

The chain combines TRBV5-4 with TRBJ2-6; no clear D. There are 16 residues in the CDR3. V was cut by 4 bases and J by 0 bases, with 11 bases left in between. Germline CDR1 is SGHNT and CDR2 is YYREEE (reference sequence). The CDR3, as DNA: TGTGCCAGCAGCGAAATCTCCACCTCTGGGGCCAACGTCCTGACTTTC. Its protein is CASSEISTSGANVLTF.

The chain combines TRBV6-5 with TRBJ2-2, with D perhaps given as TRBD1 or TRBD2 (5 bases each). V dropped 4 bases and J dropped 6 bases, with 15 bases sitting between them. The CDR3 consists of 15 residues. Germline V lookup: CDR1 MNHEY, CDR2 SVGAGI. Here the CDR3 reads CASSSARGLAGELFF. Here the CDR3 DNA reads TGTGCCAGCAGTTCTGCGAGGGGTTTGGCCGGGGAGCTGTTTTTT.

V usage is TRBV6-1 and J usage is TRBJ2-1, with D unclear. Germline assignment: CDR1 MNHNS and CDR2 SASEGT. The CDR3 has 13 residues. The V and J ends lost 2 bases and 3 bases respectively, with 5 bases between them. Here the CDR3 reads CASSELHYNEQFF. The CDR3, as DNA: TGTGCCAGCAGTGAATTACACTACAATGAGCAGTTCTTC.

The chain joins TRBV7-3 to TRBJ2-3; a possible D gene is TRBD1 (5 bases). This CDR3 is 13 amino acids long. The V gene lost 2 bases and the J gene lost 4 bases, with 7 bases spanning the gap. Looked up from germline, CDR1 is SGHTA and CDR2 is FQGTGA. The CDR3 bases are TGTGCCAGCAGCTTACTAGGGGCAGATACGCAGTATTTT. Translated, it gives CASSLLGADTQYF.

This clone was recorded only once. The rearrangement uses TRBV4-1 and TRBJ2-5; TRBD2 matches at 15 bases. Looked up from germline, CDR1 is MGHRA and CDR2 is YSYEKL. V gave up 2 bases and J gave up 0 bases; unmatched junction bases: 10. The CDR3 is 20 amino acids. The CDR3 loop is CASSQMGLAGGKRYQETQYF. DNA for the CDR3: TGCGCCAGCAGCCAAATGGGACTAGCGGGAGGAAAAAGGTACCAAGAGACCCAGTACTTC.

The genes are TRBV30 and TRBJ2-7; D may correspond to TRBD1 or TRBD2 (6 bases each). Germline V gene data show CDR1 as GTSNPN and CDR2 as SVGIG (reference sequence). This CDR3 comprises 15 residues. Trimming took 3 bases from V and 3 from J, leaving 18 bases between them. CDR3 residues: CAWRGHSGAFYEQYF. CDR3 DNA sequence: TGTGCCTGGAGGGGACACTCGGGAGCCTTCTACGAGCAGTACTTC.

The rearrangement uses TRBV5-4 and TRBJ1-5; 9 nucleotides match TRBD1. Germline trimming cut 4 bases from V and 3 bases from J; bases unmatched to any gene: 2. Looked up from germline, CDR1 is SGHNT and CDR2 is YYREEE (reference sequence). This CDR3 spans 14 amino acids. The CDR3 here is CASSRQGDNQPQHF. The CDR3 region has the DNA TGTGCCAGCAGCAGACAGGGGGACAATCAGCCCCAGCATTTT. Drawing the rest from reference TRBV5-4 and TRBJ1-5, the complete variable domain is ETGVTQSPTHLIKTRGQQVTLRCSSQSGHNTVSWYQQALGQGPQFIFQYYREEENGRGNFPPRFSGLQFPNYSSELNVNALELDDSALYLCASSRQGDNQPQHFGDGTRLSIL.

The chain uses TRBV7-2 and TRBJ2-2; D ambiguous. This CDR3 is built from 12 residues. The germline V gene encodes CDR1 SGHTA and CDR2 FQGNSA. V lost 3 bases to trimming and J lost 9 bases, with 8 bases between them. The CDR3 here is CASSFLRRELFF. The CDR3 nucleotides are TGTGCCAGCAGCTTTCTACGGAGGGAGCTGTTTTTT.

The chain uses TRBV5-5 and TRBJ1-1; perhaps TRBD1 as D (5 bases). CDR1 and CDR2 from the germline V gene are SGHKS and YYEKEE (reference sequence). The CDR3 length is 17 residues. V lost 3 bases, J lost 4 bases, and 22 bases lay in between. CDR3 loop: CASSSAAPGRSVTEAFF. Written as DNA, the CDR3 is TGTGCCAGCAGCTCGGCAGCACCGGGACGTTCGGTCACTGAAGCTTTCTTT. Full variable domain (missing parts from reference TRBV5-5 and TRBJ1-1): DAGVTQSPTHLIKTRGQQVTLRCSPISGHKSVSWYQQVLGQGPQFIFQYYEKEERGRGNFPDRFSARQFPNYSSELNVNALLLGDSALYLCASSSAAPGRSVTEAFFGQGTRLTVV.

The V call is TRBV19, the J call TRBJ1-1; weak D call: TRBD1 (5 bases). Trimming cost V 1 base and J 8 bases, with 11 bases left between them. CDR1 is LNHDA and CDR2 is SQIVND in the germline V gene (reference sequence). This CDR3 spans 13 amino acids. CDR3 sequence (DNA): TGTGCCAGTAGTATAGTCGGAGGGGCCGAAGCTTTCTTT. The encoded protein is CASSIVGGAEAFF.

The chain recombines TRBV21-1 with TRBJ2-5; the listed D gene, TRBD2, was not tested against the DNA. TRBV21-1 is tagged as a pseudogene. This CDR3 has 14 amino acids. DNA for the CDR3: TGTGCCAGCAGCACTTTGAGCGGGACCCAGACCCAGTACTTC. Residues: CASSTLSGTQTQYF.

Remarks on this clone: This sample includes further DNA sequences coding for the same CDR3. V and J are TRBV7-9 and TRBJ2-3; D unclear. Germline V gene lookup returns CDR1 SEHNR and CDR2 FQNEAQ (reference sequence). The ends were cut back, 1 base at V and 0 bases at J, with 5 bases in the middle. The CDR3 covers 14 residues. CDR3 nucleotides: TGTGCCAGCAGCTTAGAGGGCAGCACAGATACGCAGTATTTT. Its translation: CASSLEGSTDTQYF.

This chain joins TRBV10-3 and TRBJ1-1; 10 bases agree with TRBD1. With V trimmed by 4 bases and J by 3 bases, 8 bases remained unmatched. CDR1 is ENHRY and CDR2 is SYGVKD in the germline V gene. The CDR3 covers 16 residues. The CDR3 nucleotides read TGTGCCATCAGTGTCCAGGACAGGGGGTCCTACACTGAAGCTTTCTTT. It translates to CAISVQDRGSYTEAFF.

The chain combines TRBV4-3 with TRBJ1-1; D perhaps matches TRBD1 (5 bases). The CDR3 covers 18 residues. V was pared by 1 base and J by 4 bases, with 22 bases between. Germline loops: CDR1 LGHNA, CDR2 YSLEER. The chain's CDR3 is CASSQGQKSGTKSTEAFF. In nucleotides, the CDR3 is TGCGCCAGCAGCCAAGGACAGAAATCGGGGACTAAGAGCACTGAAGCTTTCTTT.

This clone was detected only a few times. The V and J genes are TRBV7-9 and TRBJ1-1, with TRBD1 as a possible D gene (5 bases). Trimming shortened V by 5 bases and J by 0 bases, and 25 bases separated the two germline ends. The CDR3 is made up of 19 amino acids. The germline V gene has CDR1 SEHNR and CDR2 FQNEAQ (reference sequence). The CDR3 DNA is TGTGCCAGCAGCCCCACTGAGGGGACTTGGCGTTTTATGAACACTGAAGCTTTCTTT. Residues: CASSPTEGTWRFMNTEAFF.

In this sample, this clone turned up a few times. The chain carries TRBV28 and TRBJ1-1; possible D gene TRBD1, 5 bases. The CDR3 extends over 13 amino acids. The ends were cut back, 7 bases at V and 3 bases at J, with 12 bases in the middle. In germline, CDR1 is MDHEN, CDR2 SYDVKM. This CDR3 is CASISIQDTEAFF. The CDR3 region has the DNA TGTGCCAGCATTTCTATACAGGACACTGAAGCTTTCTTT.

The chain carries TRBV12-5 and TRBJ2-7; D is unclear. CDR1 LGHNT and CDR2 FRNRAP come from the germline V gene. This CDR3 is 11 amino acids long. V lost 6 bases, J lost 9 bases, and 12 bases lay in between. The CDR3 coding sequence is TGTGCTAGTGGCCCCTTTGGAGTGCAGTACTTC. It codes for CASGPFGVQYF. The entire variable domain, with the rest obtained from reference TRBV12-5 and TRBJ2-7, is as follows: DARVTQTPRHKVTEMGQEVTMRCQPILGHNTVFWYRQTMMQGLELLAYFRNRAPLDDSGMPKDRFSAEMPDATLATLKIQPSEPRDSAVYFCASGPFGVQYFGPGTRLTVT.

CDR3 sequence reads: CASRKRQGPMNTEAFF. The CDR3 region has the DNA TGTGCCAGCAGAAAACGACAGGGGCCCATGAACACTGAAGCTTTCTTT. The chain recombines TRBV7-8 with TRBJ1-1; 8 positions match TRBD1. Germline CDR1 is SGHVS and CDR2 is FQNEAQ. V trimming: 6 bases; J trimming: 0 bases; junction bases outside the gene matches: 9. This CDR3 has 16 amino acids.

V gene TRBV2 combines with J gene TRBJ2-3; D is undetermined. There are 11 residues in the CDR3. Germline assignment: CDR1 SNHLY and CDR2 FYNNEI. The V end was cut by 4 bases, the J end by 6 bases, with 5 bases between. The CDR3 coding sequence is TGTGCCAGCAGTGCTACGGATACGCAGTATTTT. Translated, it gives CASSATDTQYF.

This chain's CDR3 is CASSLRALFQHEQFF. The CDR3 region has the DNA TGCGCCAGCAGCTTGCGAGCCCTCTTCCAACATGAGCAGTTCTTC. The chain combines TRBV5-1 with TRBJ2-1, with D unclear. Germline V CDR1 and CDR2: SGHRS, YFSETQ. V lost 1 base to trimming and J lost 8 bases, with 16 bases between them. This CDR3 comprises 15 residues.

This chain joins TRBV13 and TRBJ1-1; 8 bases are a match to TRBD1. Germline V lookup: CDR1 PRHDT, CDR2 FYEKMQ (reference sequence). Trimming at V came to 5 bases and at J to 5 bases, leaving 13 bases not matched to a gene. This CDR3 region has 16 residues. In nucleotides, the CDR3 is TGTGCCAGCAGCCGCCCTTCTCAGGGGGCAAGAACTGAAGCTTTCTTT. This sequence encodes CASSRPSQGARTEAFF.